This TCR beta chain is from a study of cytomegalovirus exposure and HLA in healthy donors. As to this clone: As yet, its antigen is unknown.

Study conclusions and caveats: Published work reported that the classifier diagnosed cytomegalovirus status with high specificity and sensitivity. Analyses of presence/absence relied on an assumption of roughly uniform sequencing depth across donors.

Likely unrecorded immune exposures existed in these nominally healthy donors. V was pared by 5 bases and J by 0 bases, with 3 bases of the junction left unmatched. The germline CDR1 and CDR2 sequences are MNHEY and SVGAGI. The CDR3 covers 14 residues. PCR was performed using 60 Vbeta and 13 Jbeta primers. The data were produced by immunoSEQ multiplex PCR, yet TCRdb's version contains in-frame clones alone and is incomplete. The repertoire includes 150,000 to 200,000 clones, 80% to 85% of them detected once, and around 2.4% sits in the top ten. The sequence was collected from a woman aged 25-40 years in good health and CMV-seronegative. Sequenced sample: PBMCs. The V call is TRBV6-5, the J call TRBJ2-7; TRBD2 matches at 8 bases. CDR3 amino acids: CASSDSGNSYEQYF. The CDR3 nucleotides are TGTGCCAGCAGTGATAGCGGGAACTCCTACGAGCAGTACTTC.